This T cell receptor beta chain was identified in a study of CD8 T cells in ankylosing spondylitis. Study outcomes and limitations: Ankylosing spondylitis blood appeared to carry a characteristic TCR beta motif of 7 or 8 highly homologous variants. Disease-linked clones reportedly showed significant enrichment in matched ankylosing spondylitis synovial fluid. Earlier studies detected some motif variants in reactive arthritis synovial fluid and blood.

One entry per CDR3 protein, called by TCRdb with MiXCR from the 5' RACE reads. The table shows some 85,000 distinct CDR3 sequences, with about 8.1% occurring only once. This clonotype was counted only a few times. Its antigen remains unidentified. The trim removed 6 bases at V and 7 bases at J, leaving 10 bases unmatched. This CDR3 spans 14 amino acids. Germline V gene sequence: CDR1 DFQATT, CDR2 SNEGSKA (reference sequence). Sequencing was performed on blood, either unsorted or a sorted T cell fraction (not recorded which). The receptor was isolated from a male donor with ankylosing spondylitis. The rearrangement joins TRBV20-1 to TRBJ2-7, with 12 nucleotides matching TRBD2. CDR3 region: CSARGTSGREEQYF. The CDR3, as DNA: TGCAGTGCCCGGGGGACTAGCGGGCGGGAGGAGCAGTACTTC.